This entry lists 32 T cell receptor beta chains sequenced from one sample in a study of CD8+ T cells in alopecia areata. cDNA serving as the sequencing template came from extracted, reverse transcribed RNA. TCRdb keeps only in-frame clones here, not all; method: immunoSEQ multiplex PCR. The table records 150,000 to 200,000 clones, approximately 56% of them present only once. Here the sequenced sample was CD4+ T cells sorted from blood, taken at week 0. The receptors derive from a human donor with alopecia areata.

The rearrangement uses TRBV25-1 and TRBJ2-4, with 8 bases fitting TRBD2. The germline V gene encodes CDR1 MGHDK and CDR2 SYGVNS. V gave up 2 bases and J gave up 12 bases; unmatched junction bases: 6. This CDR3 is 13 amino acids long. The CDR3 region is CASSERIGLAQYF. CDR3 in DNA: TGTGCCAGCAGTGAAAGGATTGGACTAGCTCAGTACTTC.

The chain joins TRBV7-9 to TRBJ2-7; the D call may be TRBD1 or TRBD2 (6 bases each). V lost 1 base and J lost 3, with 13 bases in between. This CDR3 region has 15 residues. CDR1 and CDR2 from the germline V gene are SEHNR and FQNEAQ (reference sequence). CDR3 in amino acids: CASSLDRGPIYEQYF. The CDR3 DNA reads TGTGCCAGCAGCTTAGATCGGGGGCCGATCTACGAGCAGTACTTC.

This chain connects TRBV6-1 to TRBJ2-3; perhaps TRBD1 as D (5 bases). V gave up 6 bases and J gave up 4 bases, with 8 bases separating them. This CDR3 has 12 amino acids. Germline CDR1 and CDR2: MNHNS and SASEGT. In DNA form, the CDR3 reads TGTGCCAGCAGCGGACAACCAGATACGCAGTATTTT. The encoded protein is CASSGQPDTQYF.

The chain links TRBV29-1 to TRBJ1-6; 7 nucleotides agree with TRBD1. The germline CDR1 and CDR2 sequences are SQVTM and ANQGSEA. This CDR3 contains 14 residues. The trim removed 5 bases at V and 5 bases at J, leaving 6 bases unmatched. The CDR3: CSVRVGTDNSPLHF. For the CDR3, the DNA is TGCAGCGTTCGGGTTGGGACAGATAATTCACCCCTCCACTTT.

This chain uses TRBV29-1 with TRBJ1-1, with D maybe TRBD1 (6 bases). Between the trimmed V and J ends, which lost 6 bases and 2 bases, there was a span of 16 bases. This CDR3 has 14 amino acids. Germline V gene lookup returns CDR1 SQVTM and CDR2 ANQGSEA. DNA for the CDR3: TGCAGCGTCGCATACAGGGTCGCAAACACTGAAGCTTTCTTT. Its protein is CSVAYRVANTEAFF.

V is TRBV29-1 and J is TRBJ2-3, with D perhaps TRBD1 (6 bases). The CDR3 contains 14 residues. Germline lookup yields CDR1 SQVTM and CDR2 ANQGSEA. Trimming pared 7 bases from V and 0 bases from J, leaving 14 bases between. The CDR3, as DNA: TGCAGCGCCTATCAGGGGTTAAGCACAGATACGCAGTATTTT. Protein sequence: CSAYQGLSTDTQYF.

J is TRBJ2-7 and V is TRBV25-1; no firm D call. V was clipped by 8 bases and J by 6 bases, with 11 bases between them. Per germline, CDR1 MGHDK and CDR2 SYGVNS. This CDR3 region has 11 residues. The CDR3, as DNA: TGTGCCAGCCGAGCTCTTAGCGAGCAGTACTTC. This codes for CASRALSEQYF.

CDR3 region: CASSSGLQALAEAFF. The CDR3 nucleotides are TGCGCCAGCAGCTCTGGATTGCAGGCGCTCGCTGAAGCTTTCTTT. This chain links TRBV5-1 with TRBJ1-1, with D hard to call. The V gene lost 3 bases and the J gene lost 6 bases, with 18 bases spanning the gap. Germline CDR1 reads SGHRS; CDR2 reads YFSETQ. The CDR3 totals 15 residues.

The J gene is TRBJ1-6, the V gene TRBV25-1, with TRBD1 as a possible D gene (5 bases). Per the germline V gene, CDR1 is MGHDK and CDR2 is SYGVNS. V was clipped by 4 bases and J by 8 bases, with 12 bases between them. This CDR3 region has 14 residues. The CDR3 is CASSVDDSYSPLHF. The CDR3 DNA reads TGTGCCAGCAGTGTAGACGACAGTTATTCACCCCTCCACTTT.

Here the CDR3 DNA reads TGTGCCAGCAGTCCCAGGGACAGGAATTACGAGCAGTACTTC. Translation: CASSPRDRNYEQYF. The chain combines TRBV27 with TRBJ2-7; 8 bases fit TRBD1. Trimming took 5 bases from V and 4 from J; bases not matched to a gene: 7. Germline CDR1 and CDR2: MNHEY and SMNVEV (reference sequence). The CDR3 length is 14 residues.

CDR3 protein: CASSNRGGYEQYF. CDR3 DNA: TGTGCCAGCAGTAACAGGGGAGGCTACGAGCAGTACTTC. This rearrangement joins TRBV27 to TRBJ2-7; maybe TRBD1 (7 bases). Trimming left V 5 bases short and J 3 bases short, with 11 bases between. CDR3 size: 13 residues. Germline V gene data show CDR1 as MNHEY and CDR2 as SMNVEV (reference sequence).

The chain has TRBV6-5 and TRBJ2-7, with D uncertain. V lost 0 bases and J 2 bases, leaving 8 bases between the germline ends. Germline CDR1 is MNHEY and CDR2 is SVGAGI. The CDR3 runs 14 residues. CDR3 protein: CASSYSRQAYEQYF. In nucleotides, the CDR3 is TGTGCCAGCAGTTACTCGAGGCAAGCCTACGAGCAGTACTTC.

The V and J genes are TRBV6-5 and TRBJ2-7, with TRBD2 matching 11 bases. Germline CDR1 MNHEY, CDR2 SVGAGI. V shed 6 bases, J shed 3 bases, and the junction held 7 bases outside the gene matches. This CDR3 contains 15 residues. Here the CDR3 DNA reads TGTGCCAGCAGCCGCACTAGCGGGGGCGTCTACGAGCAGTACTTC. This encodes CASSRTSGGVYEQYF.

This clone was counted only a few times. CDR3 nucleotide sequence: TGTGCCAGCAGCGCATCTTGGTCGGGGGGTAGCTCCTATAATTCACCCCTCCACTTT. Translated, it gives CASSASWSGGSSYNSPLHF. The chain carries TRBV11-3 and TRBJ1-6; the D gene is possibly TRBD1 (5 bases). Germline V gene lookup returns CDR1 SGHNT and CDR2 YENEEA. The CDR3 has 19 amino acids. The V end was cut by 5 bases, the J end by 0 bases, with 20 bases between.

The table lists this clone with a few counts. The rearrangement links TRBV11-2 to TRBJ2-1; no clear D. Germline V gene lookup returns CDR1 SGHAT and CDR2 FQNNGV. The CDR3 covers 16 residues. Trimming removed 0 bases at V and 5 bases at J, with 14 bases between. CDR3 residues: CASSLDLRKANNEQFF. In DNA form, the CDR3 reads TGTGCCAGCAGCTTAGATCTAAGAAAAGCAAACAATGAGCAGTTCTTC. The entire variable domain, with the rest obtained from reference TRBV11-2 and TRBJ2-1, is as follows: EAGVAQSPRYKIIEKRQSVAFWCNPISGHATLYWYQQILGQGPKLLIQFQNNGVVDDSQLPKDRFSAERLKGVDSTLKIQPAKLEDSAVYLCASSLDLRKANNEQFFGPGTRLTVL.

This chain uses TRBV29-1 with TRBJ2-5; D is uncertain. Germline V lookup: CDR1 SQVTM, CDR2 ANQGSEA. V lost 3 bases and J lost 1, with 6 bases in between. The CDR3 totals 12 residues. In DNA form, the CDR3 reads TGCAGCGTTGATGGCAGCCAAGAGACCCAGTACTTC. Translating it yields CSVDGSQETQYF. Complete variable domain (other parts from reference TRBV29-1 and TRBJ2-5): SAVISQKPSRDICQRGTSLTIQCQVDSQVTMMFWYRQQPGQSLTLIATANQGSEATYESGFVIDKFPISRPNLTFSTLTVSNMSPEDSSIYLCSVDGSQETQYFGPGTRLLVL.

The chain recombines TRBV30 with TRBJ2-7; D perhaps matches TRBD1 (6 bases). Germline CDR1 and CDR2: GTSNPN and SVGIG (reference sequence). The CDR3 is 14 amino acids. V was clipped by 3 bases and J by 3 bases, with 15 bases between them. The CDR3 DNA follows: TGTGCCTGGAGGCCTCCGGGACAAGGCTACGAGCAGTACTTC. Protein product: CAWRPPGQGYEQYF.

The V gene is TRBV29-1, the J gene TRBJ2-7; weak D call: TRBD1 (5 bases). CDR1 and CDR2 from the germline V gene are SQVTM and ANQGSEA. The V end was cut by 3 bases, the J end by 4 bases, with 16 bases between. This CDR3 is built from 14 residues. The CDR3 DNA sequence: TGCAGCGTTGATTCGGATCTAGGGGCTTACGAGCAGTACTTC. Translated, it gives CSVDSDLGAYEQYF.

In its sample, this clone was seen once. The chain joins TRBV30 to TRBJ1-6; D is unresolved. V lost 0 bases and J lost 10, with 7 bases in between. The length of the CDR3 is 12 residues. The germline gives CDR1 GTSNPN, CDR2 SVGIG (reference sequence). CDR3 nucleotides: TGTGCCTGGAGTGTATTAGAGTCACCCCTCCACTTT. It encodes CAWSVLESPLHF.

The chain carries TRBV18 and TRBJ2-5; TRBD2 is a possible D gene (6 bases). The V gene lost 1 base and the J gene lost 6 bases, with 9 bases spanning the gap. Looked up from germline, CDR1 is KGHSH and CDR2 is LQKENI. This CDR3 has 13 residues. The CDR3 spells CASSPQGTQTQYF. CDR3 in DNA: TGTGCCAGCTCACCACAGGGGACTCAGACCCAGTACTTC.

The chain joins TRBV27 to TRBJ2-3; the D gene is possibly TRBD2 (7 bases). CDR1 and CDR2 from the germline V gene are MNHEY and SMNVEV (reference sequence). Deletions cut 7 bases from V and 10 bases from J, with 21 bases between. The CDR3 is 14 residues long. CDR3 coding DNA: TGTGCCAGCACCGCCTTAGGGGGGGCGATTTCGCAGTATTTT. Translating it yields CASTALGGAISQYF.

The chain joins TRBV30 to TRBJ1-3; D is undetermined. The CDR3 is 14 amino acids. Trimming left V 2 bases short and J 3 bases short, with 11 bases between. Germline CDR1 and CDR2: GTSNPN and SVGIG (reference sequence). The CDR3: CAWSSGGGGNTIYF. Here the CDR3 DNA reads TGTGCCTGGAGTTCAGGAGGTGGTGGAAACACCATATATTTT.

The CDR3, as DNA: TGTGCCAGCAGGACACCTCCCATTAGTGAGCAGTTCTTC. This encodes CASRTPPISEQFF. J is TRBJ2-1 and V is TRBV9; D is ambiguous. Germline loops: CDR1 SGDLS, CDR2 YYNGEE. The CDR3 is made up of 13 amino acids. V dropped 5 bases and J dropped 9 bases, with 15 bases sitting between them.

The chain uses TRBV19 and TRBJ2-3, with a possible D match to TRBD2 (7 bases). Germline lookup yields CDR1 LNHDA and CDR2 SQIVND (reference sequence). The V gene lost 5 bases and the J gene lost 5 bases, with 14 bases spanning the gap. The CDR3 totals 14 residues. CDR3 in amino acids: CASSPAGAGDTQYF. The CDR3 region has the DNA TGTGCCAGTAGTCCCGCGGGGGCGGGAGATACGCAGTATTTT.

The chain uses TRBV2 and TRBJ2-4; D remains ambiguous. CDR3 length equals 16 residues. Germline lookup yields CDR1 SNHLY and CDR2 FYNNEI. Trimming pared 3 bases from V and 0 bases from J, leaving 12 bases between. The CDR3 bases are TGTGCCAGCAGTGATGCGGCTAGAAGAGCCAAAAACATTCAGTACTTC. Its protein is CASSDAARRAKNIQYF.

The chain employs TRBV7-8 and TRBJ1-2; unclear D gene. V was pared by 2 bases and J by 1 base, with 5 bases between. The CDR3 has 13 amino acids. Per germline, CDR1 SGHVS and CDR2 FQNEAQ. The CDR3 sequence is CASSLNSNYGYTF. Written as DNA, the CDR3 is TGTGCCAGCAGCTTAAACAGTAACTATGGCTACACCTTC.

V and J are TRBV10-3 and TRBJ1-2; D not certain. CDR1 and CDR2 (germline): ENHRY, SYGVKD. The CDR3 consists of 15 residues. Trimming cost V 2 bases and J 1 base, with 11 bases left between them. The CDR3 sequence is CAISEEQILNYGYTF. CDR3 nucleotides: TGTGCCATCAGTGAGGAGCAGATTCTTAACTATGGCTACACCTTC.

The chain employs TRBV30 and TRBJ2-3; D call uncertain. The CDR3 covers 15 residues. Trimming removed 3 bases from V and 0 bases from J, with 13 bases in between. Germline loops: CDR1 GTSNPN, CDR2 SVGIG (reference sequence). CDR3 region: CAWSPRSQSTDTQYF. CDR3 in DNA: TGTGCCTGGAGCCCCCGGAGCCAGAGCACAGATACGCAGTATTTT. Based on the CDR3 plus reference TRBV30 and TRBJ2-3, the full variable domain is SQTIHQWPATLVQPVGSPLSLECTVEGTSNPNLYWYRQAAGRGLQLLFYSVGIGQISSEVPQNLSASRPQDRQFILSSKKLLLSDSGFYLCAWSPRSQSTDTQYFGPGTRLTVL.

The chain has TRBV6-1 and TRBJ2-5; 11 nucleotides align to TRBD2. Losses at the gene ends were 3 bases for V and 5 bases for J; bases not matched to a gene: 8. CDR3 length: 16 residues. The germline CDR1 and CDR2 sequences are MNHNS and SASEGT. The chain's CDR3 is CASSDGHSGGAETQYF. CDR3 nucleotides: TGTGCCAGCAGTGATGGGCATAGCGGGGGGGCGGAGACCCAGTACTTC.

To note about this clone: Mismatch with germline at one junction end may stem from a read error. The chain combines TRBV11-1 with TRBJ2-5; 12 bases match TRBD2. The CDR3 totals 14 residues. Germline V gives CDR1 SGHAT, CDR2 FQDESV (reference sequence). This CDR3 is CASSLAGGQETQYF. The CDR3 DNA is TGTGCCAGCAGCCTAGCGGGGGGGCAAGAGACCCAGTACTTC.

This sequence joins TRBV12-5 and TRBJ1-5; D may be TRBD1 (5 bases). V lost 1 base and J lost 3, with 16 bases in between. This CDR3 has 17 amino acids. Germline-derived CDR1 and CDR2 are LGHNT and FRNRAP. CDR3: CASGLALLGGDNQPQHF. CDR3 nucleotide sequence: TGTGCTAGTGGTTTGGCACTCCTGGGGGGGGACAATCAGCCCCAGCATTTT.

The count of this clone is one. The chain is built from TRBV6-5 and TRBJ1-1; possible D gene TRBD1, 6 bases. Germline values: CDR1 MNHEY, CDR2 SVGAGI. The CDR3 length is 13 residues. Deletions cut 5 bases from V and 4 bases from J, with 11 bases between. CDR3 nucleotide sequence: TGTGCCAGCAGTCGATCAGGGGTCACTGAAGCTTTCTTT. Protein sequence: CASSRSGVTEAFF.